The 21 T cell receptor beta chains reported below all come from one sample, sequenced in a study of T cell responses to AZD1222 COVID-19 vaccine. Libraries were prepared by immunoSEQ multiplex PCR; TCRdb keeps only in-frame clonotypes and omits some of them. The sample records about 110,000 clones, roughly 88% being singletons. Sequenced material: peripheral blood, taken 28 days after the second AZD1222 dose. These receptors originate from an adult who received the AZD1222 COVID-19 vaccine.

This chain uses TRBV5-1 with TRBJ2-2; D gene ambiguous. This CDR3 spans 14 amino acids. V was clipped by 0 bases and J by 4 bases, with 7 bases between them. The germline V gene encodes CDR1 SGHRS and CDR2 YFSETQ. CDR3 nucleotide sequence: TGCGCCAGCAGCTTGGAGTCTGGCACCGGGGAGCTGTTTTTT. This gives the protein CASSLESGTGELFF.

The chain employs TRBV11-2 and TRBJ2-1; D not resolved. V was trimmed by 1 base and J by 5 bases, leaving 12 bases between them. The CDR3 covers 15 residues. In germline, CDR1 is SGHAT, CDR2 FQNNGV. CDR3 protein: CASSLGWVGNNEQFF. The CDR3 region has the DNA TGTGCCAGCAGCTTAGGGTGGGTGGGGAACAATGAGCAGTTCTTC.

The chain joins TRBV18 to TRBJ1-5; unclear D gene. The germline CDR1 and CDR2 sequences are KGHSH and LQKENI. This CDR3 spans 13 amino acids. Trimming removed 2 bases from V and 4 bases from J, with 6 bases in between. In DNA, the CDR3 is TGTGCCAGCTCACCAAGCAGGAATCAGCCCCAGCATTTT. This sequence encodes CASSPSRNQPQHF.

The chain combines TRBV7-9 with TRBJ2-2; D call uncertain. Trimming stripped 5 bases from V and 5 bases from J, with 12 bases between. The CDR3 is 14 residues long. The germline V gene encodes CDR1 SEHNR and CDR2 FQNEAQ (reference sequence). The CDR3 region is CASSAQAGTGELFF. In DNA, the CDR3 is TGTGCCAGCAGCGCCCAGGCCGGGACCGGGGAGCTGTTTTTT.

This chain uses TRBV2 with TRBJ2-7; D ambiguous. CDR1 SNHLY and CDR2 FYNNEI come from the germline V gene. The CDR3 is 12 residues long. Trimming left V 6 bases short and J 3 bases short, with 9 bases between. The DNA for the CDR3 is TGTGCCAGCAGGGGTCTCAACTACGAGCAGTACTTC. Its translation: CASRGLNYEQYF.

The V call is TRBV14, the J call TRBJ1-3; unclear D gene. The CDR3 consists of 14 residues. Germline CDR1 and CDR2: SGHDN and FVKESK. V was shortened by 0 bases and J by 11 bases, with 14 bases between the two germline ends. The CDR3 nucleotides read TGTGCCAGCAGCCAAGATCTTTCGGTAACGGCCATATATTTT. Amino acid sequence: CASSQDLSVTAIYF.

The rearrangement joins TRBV27 to TRBJ1-4; D remains unclear. This CDR3 comprises 13 residues. CDR1 is MNHEY, CDR2 SMNVEV, per germline (reference sequence). Trimming removed 5 bases at V and 0 bases at J, with 4 bases between. The CDR3 is CASSDATNEKLFF. For the CDR3, the DNA is TGTGCCAGCAGTGATGCAACTAATGAAAAACTGTTTTTT. The full variable domain, rest sourced from reference TRBV27 and TRBJ1-4, is EAQVTQNPRYLITVTGKKLTVTCSQNMNHEYMSWYRQDPGLGLRQIYYSMNVEVTDKGDVPEGYKVSRKEKRNFPLILESPSPNQTSLYFCASSDATNEKLFFGSGTQLSVL.

The chain has TRBV13 and TRBJ2-3; 8 nucleotides agree with TRBD1. V lost 4 bases and J lost 5; bases outside the gene matches: 14. The germline V gene encodes CDR1 PRHDT and CDR2 FYEKMQ (reference sequence). The CDR3 extends over 17 amino acids. CDR3 bases: TGTGCCAGCAGCTCTCACTCGGACAGGGAGTGGGAAGATACGCAGTATTTT. Translated: CASSSHSDREWEDTQYF.

This CDR3 is CASSPKGLSGNTIYF. As DNA, the CDR3 is TGTGCCAGCAGCCCCAAAGGGCTGTCTGGAAACACCATATATTTT. The chain is built from TRBV3-1 (or the pseudogene TRBV3-2) and TRBJ1-3; D remains ambiguous. The germline V and J ends were trimmed by 4 bases and 1 base, with 11 bases remaining between them. The germline CDR1 and CDR2 sequences are LGHDT and YNNKEL (reference sequence). The CDR3 length is 15 residues.

J is TRBJ2-1 and V is TRBV12-5; tentatively, D is TRBD1 (6 bases). With 1 base removed from V and 7 bases from J, the gap between germline ends came to 8 bases. CDR1 LGHNT and CDR2 FRNRAP come from the germline V gene. CDR3 size: 13 residues. The CDR3 region is CASGLAQGNEQFF. The CDR3 coding sequence is TGTGCTAGTGGTTTGGCACAGGGAAATGAGCAGTTCTTC.

V is TRBV10-1 and J is TRBJ1-6, with D possibly being TRBD1 (5 bases). Germline CDR1 WNHNN, CDR2 SYGVQD (reference sequence). V was trimmed by 2 bases and J by 6 bases, leaving 14 bases between them. This CDR3 region has 16 residues. CDR3 nucleotides: TGCGCCAGCAGTGAGCCTACAGCGGGGGTTAATTCACCCCTCCACTTT. Protein product: CASSEPTAGVNSPLHF.

The CDR3 bases are TGTGCCAGCAGCCCCGACAGTCAATATGGCTACACCTTC. Amino acid sequence: CASSPDSQYGYTF. This chain uses TRBV7-9 with TRBJ1-2, with D perhaps TRBD1 (5 bases). CDR1 is SEHNR and CDR2 is FQNEAQ in the germline V gene (reference sequence). V lost 5 bases and J lost 5, with 12 bases in between. CDR3 length: 13 residues.

The gene calls are TRBV7-3 and TRBJ2-5; 9 nucleotides align to TRBD1. Germline loops: CDR1 SGHTA, CDR2 FQGTGA. CDR3 length: 13 amino acids. The V and J ends lost 5 bases and 3 bases, in that order; junction bases with no gene match: 1. The CDR3 region has the DNA TGTGCCAGCAGCCGGACAGGGGAAGAGACCCAGTACTTC. This translates into CASSRTGEETQYF. Based on the CDR3 plus reference TRBV7-3 and TRBJ2-5, the full variable domain is GAGVSQTPSNKVTEKGKYVELRCDPISGHTALYWYRQSLGQGPEFLIYFQGTGAADDSGLPNDRFFAVRPEGSVSTLKIQRTERGDSAVYLCASSRTGEETQYFGPGTRLLVL.

The chain combines TRBV5-6 with TRBJ1-5, with D uncertain. The germline V and J ends were trimmed by 0 bases and 4 bases, with 5 bases remaining between them. Germline V gene lookup returns CDR1 SGHDT and CDR2 YYEEEE. CDR3 size: 13 residues. Written as DNA, the CDR3 is TGTGCCAGCAGCTTGGGAAGGAATCAGCCCCAGCATTTT. Protein: CASSLGRNQPQHF.

The chain combines TRBV5-1 with TRBJ1-2; possible D gene TRBD1, 6 bases. The CDR3 covers 13 residues. Germline V gives CDR1 SGHRS, CDR2 YFSETQ. Trimming left V 1 base short and J 7 bases short, with 11 bases between. This CDR3 reads CASSLSGVLGYTF. The CDR3 DNA sequence: TGCGCCAGCAGCTTGTCAGGGGTTCTTGGCTACACCTTC.

V and J are TRBV5-4 and TRBJ2-5, with D tentatively TRBD2 (5 bases). V was clipped by 0 bases and J by 4 bases, with 7 bases between them. The CDR3 totals 13 residues. Looked up from germline, CDR1 is SGHNT and CDR2 is YYREEE (reference sequence). The CDR3 loop reads CASSLGEGETQYF. The CDR3 nucleotides are TGTGCCAGCAGCTTGGGAGAGGGAGAGACCCAGTACTTC.

The chain joins TRBV24-1 to TRBJ2-2; 8 bases line up with TRBD1. CDR1 is KGHDR, CDR2 SFDVKD, per germline. The CDR3 contains 16 residues. V lost 2 bases and J lost 5; bases outside the gene matches: 6. Written as DNA, the CDR3 is TGTGCCACCAGTGATTCCGACAGGGGAGGTACCGGGGAGCTGTTTTTT. It yields the protein CATSDSDRGGTGELFF.

The chain recombines TRBV10-3 with TRBJ1-2; D possibly corresponds to TRBD1 (5 bases). V was clipped by 0 bases and J by 7 bases, with 15 bases between them. This CDR3 is 15 amino acids long. In germline, CDR1 is ENHRY, CDR2 SYGVKD. The CDR3 loop is CAISESGDWFPGYTF. CDR3 DNA sequence: TGTGCCATCAGTGAGTCGGGGGATTGGTTCCCTGGCTACACCTTC.

This sequence joins TRBV19 and TRBJ2-3, with 7 bases fitting TRBD2. CDR3 length equals 15 residues. The germline gives CDR1 LNHDA, CDR2 SQIVND (reference sequence). V gave up 5 bases and J gave up 0 bases; unmatched junction bases: 5. This CDR3 reads CASSGSGASTDTQYF. The CDR3 DNA is TGTGCCAGTAGTGGAAGCGGGGCTAGCACAGATACGCAGTATTTT.

The count of this clone is one. The CDR3 DNA reads TGTGCCAGTACGCGACAGGGAGGGTCTAATGAAAAACTGTTTTTT. The encoded protein is CASTRQGGSNEKLFF. The chain recombines TRBV19 with TRBJ1-4; 7 bases are shared with TRBD1. Per germline, CDR1 LNHDA and CDR2 SQIVND (reference sequence). This CDR3 has 15 residues. J was trimmed by 3 bases and V by 7 bases; bases with no gene match: 8. Combining the CDR3 with reference TRBV19 and TRBJ1-4 gives the whole variable domain DGGITQSPKYLFRKEGQNVTLSCEQNLNHDAMYWYRQDPGQGLRLIYYSQIVNDFQKGDIAEGYSVSREKKESFPLTVTSAQKNPTAFYLCASTRQGGSNEKLFFGSGTQLSVL.

This clone was counted a single time. CDR3 amino acids: CASSLELTANTEAFF. DNA for the CDR3: TGTGCCAGCAGCTTGGAACTAACAGCGAACACTGAAGCTTTCTTT. This chain joins TRBV5-5 and TRBJ1-1; no firm D call. CDR3 size: 15 residues. Per germline, CDR1 SGHKS and CDR2 YYEKEE (reference sequence). Between the trimmed V and J ends, which lost 0 bases and 1 base, there was a span of 10 bases.